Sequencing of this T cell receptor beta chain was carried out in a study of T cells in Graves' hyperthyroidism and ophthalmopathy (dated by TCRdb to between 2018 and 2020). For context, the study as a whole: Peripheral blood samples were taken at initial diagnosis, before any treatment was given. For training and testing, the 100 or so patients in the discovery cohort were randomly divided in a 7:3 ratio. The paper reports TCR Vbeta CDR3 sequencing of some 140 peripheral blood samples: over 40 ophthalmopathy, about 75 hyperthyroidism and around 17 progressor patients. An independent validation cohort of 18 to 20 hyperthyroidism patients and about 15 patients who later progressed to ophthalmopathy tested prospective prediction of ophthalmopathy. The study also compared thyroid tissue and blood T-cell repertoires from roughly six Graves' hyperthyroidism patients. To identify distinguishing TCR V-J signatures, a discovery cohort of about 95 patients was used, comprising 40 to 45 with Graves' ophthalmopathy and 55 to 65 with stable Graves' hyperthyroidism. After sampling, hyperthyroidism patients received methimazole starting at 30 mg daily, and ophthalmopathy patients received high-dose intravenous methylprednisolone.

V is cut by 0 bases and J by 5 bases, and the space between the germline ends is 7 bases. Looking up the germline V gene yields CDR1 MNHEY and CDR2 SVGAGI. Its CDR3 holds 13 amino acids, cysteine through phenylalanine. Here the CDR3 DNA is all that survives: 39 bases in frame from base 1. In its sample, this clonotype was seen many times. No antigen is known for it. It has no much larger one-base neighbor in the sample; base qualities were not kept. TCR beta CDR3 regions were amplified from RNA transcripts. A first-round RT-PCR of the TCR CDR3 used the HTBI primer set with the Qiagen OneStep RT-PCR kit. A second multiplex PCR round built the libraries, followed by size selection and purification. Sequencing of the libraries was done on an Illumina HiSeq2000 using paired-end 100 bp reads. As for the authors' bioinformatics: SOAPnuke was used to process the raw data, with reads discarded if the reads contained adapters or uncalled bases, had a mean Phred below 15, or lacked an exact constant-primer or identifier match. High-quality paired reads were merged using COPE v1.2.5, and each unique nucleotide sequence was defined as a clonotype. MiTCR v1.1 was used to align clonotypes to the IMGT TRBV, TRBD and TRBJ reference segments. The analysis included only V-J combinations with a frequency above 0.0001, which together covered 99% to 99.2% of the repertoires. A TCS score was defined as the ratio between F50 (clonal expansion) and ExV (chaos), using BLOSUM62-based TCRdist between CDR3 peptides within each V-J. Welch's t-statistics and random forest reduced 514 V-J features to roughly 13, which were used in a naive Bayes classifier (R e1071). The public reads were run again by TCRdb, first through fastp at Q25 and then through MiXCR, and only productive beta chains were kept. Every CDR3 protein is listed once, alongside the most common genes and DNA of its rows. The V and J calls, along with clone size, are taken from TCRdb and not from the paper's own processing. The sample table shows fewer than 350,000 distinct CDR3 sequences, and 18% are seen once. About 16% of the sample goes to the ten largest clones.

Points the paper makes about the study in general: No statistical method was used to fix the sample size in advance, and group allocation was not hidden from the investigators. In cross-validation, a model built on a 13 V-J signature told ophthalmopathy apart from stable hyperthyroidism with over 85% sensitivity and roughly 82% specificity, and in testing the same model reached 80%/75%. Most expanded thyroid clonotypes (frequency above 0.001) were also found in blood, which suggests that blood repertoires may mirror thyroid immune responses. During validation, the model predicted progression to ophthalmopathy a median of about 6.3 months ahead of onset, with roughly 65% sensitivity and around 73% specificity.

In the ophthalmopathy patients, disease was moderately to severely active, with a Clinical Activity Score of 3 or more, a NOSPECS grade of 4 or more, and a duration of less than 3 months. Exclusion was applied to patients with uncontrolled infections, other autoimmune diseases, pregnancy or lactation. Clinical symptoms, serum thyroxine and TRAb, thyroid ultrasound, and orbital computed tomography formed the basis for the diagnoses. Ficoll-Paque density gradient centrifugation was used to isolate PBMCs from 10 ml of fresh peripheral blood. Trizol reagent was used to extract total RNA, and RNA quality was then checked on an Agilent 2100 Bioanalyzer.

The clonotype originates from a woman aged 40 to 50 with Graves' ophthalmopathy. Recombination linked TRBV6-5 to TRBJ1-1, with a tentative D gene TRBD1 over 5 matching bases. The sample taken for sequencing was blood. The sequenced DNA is TGTGCCAGCAGTTACTCGTGGGGGACTGAAGCTTTCTTT. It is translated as CASSYSWGTEAFF.